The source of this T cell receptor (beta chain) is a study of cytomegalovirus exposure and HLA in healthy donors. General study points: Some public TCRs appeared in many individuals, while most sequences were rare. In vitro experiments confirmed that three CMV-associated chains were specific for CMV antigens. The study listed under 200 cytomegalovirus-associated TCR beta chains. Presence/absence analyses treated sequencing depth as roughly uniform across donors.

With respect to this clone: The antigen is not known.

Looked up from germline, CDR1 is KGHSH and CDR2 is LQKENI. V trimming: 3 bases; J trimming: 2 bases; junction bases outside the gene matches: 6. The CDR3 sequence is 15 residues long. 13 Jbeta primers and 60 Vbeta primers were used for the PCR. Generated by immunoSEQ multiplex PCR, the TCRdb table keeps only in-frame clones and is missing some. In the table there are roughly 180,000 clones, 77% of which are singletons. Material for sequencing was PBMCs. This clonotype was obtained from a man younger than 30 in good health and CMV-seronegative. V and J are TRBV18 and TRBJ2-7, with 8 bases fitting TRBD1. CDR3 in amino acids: CASSPGTGFTYEQYF. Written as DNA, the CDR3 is TGTGCCAGCTCACCGGGGACAGGATTTACCTACGAGCAGTACTTC. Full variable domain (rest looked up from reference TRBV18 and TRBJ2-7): NAGVMQNPRHLVRRRGQEARLRCSPMKGHSHVYWYRQLPEEGLKFMVYLQKENIIDESGMPKERFSAEFPKEGPSILRIQQVVRGDSAAYFCASSPGTGFTYEQYFGPGTRLTVT.